This TCR beta chain was recovered during a study of cytomegalovirus exposure and HLA in healthy donors. Study context: Counted in an early data release were tens of millions of unique TCRs from HLA-typed donors. Study results and limitations: The majority of TCR sequences were rare, yet some public TCRs appeared in many donors.

For this clone: Its antigen is still unknown.

The PCR employed 60 Vbeta primers together with 13 Jbeta primers. Some clones are missing from TCRdb's copy, which holds only in-frame ones; the method was immunoSEQ multiplex PCR. The sample includes 150,000 to 200,000 clones, 80% of them seen just once. Losses at the gene ends were 1 base for V and 0 bases for J; bases not matched to a gene: 14. The CDR3 loop spans 19 amino acids. CDR1 MGHRA and CDR2 YSYEKL come from the germline V gene. Sequenced: PBMCs. This receptor was obtained from a woman aged 25-40 years in good health and CMV-seronegative. The rearrangement links TRBV4-1 to TRBJ1-1, with TRBD1 matching over 7 bases. In DNA form, the CDR3 reads TGCGCCAGCAGCCAAGTTTATTCGAGGGACAGTAGCCTGAACACTGAAGCTTTCTTT. This codes for CASSQVYSRDSSLNTEAFF.